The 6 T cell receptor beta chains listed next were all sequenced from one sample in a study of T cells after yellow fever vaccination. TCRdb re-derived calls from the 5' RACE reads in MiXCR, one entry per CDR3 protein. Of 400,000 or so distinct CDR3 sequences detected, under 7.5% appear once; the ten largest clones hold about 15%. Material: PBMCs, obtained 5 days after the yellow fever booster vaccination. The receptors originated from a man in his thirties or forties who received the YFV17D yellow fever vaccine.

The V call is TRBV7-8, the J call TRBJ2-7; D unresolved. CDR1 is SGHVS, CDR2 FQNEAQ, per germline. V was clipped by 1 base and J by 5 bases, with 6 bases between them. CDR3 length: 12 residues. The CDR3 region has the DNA TGTGCCAGCAGCTTAGTCGCGAACGAGCAGTACTTC. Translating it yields CASSLVANEQYF.

The CDR3 sequence: CASSVAAGTSYPHEQFF. CDR3 in DNA: TGTGCCAGCAGCGTAGCCGCCGGGACTAGCTACCCCCATGAGCAGTTCTTC. The rearrangement uses TRBV9 and TRBJ2-1; 9 nucleotides line up with TRBD2. After removal of 0 bases from V and 8 bases from J, the junction contained 12 bases not matched to a gene. Germline V gene sequence: CDR1 SGDLS, CDR2 YYNGEE. The CDR3 consists of 17 residues.

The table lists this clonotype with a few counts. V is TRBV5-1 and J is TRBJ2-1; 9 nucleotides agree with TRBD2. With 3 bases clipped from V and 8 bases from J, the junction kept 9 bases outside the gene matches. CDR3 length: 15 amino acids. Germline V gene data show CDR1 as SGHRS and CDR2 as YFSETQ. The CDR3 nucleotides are TGCGCCAGCAGCTCCCGCTCTAGCGGGATTCATGAGCAGTTCTTC. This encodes CASSSRSSGIHEQFF. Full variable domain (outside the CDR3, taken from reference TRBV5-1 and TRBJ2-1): KAGVTQTPRYLIKTRGQQVTLSCSPISGHRSVSWYQQTPGQGLQFLFEYFSETQRNKGNFPGRFSGRQFSNSRSEMNVSTLELGDSALYLCASSSRSSGIHEQFFGPGTRLTVL.

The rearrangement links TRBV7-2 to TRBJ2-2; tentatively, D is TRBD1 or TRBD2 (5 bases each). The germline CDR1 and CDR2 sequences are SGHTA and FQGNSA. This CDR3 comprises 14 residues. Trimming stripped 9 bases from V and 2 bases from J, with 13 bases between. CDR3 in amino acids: CASPGTSNTGELFF. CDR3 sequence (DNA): TGTGCCAGTCCCGGGACCTCCAACACCGGGGAGCTGTTTTTT. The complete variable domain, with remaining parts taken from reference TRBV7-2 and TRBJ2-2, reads GAGVSQSPSNKVTEKGKDVELRCDPISGHTALYWYRQSLGQGLEFLIYFQGNSAPDKSGLPSDRFSAERTGGSVSTLTIQRTQQEDSAVYLCASPGTSNTGELFFGEGSRLTVL.

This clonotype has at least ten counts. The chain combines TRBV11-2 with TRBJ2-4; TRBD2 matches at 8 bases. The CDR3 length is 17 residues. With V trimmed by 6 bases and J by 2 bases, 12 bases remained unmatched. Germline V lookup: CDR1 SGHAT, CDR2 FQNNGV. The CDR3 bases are TGTGCCAGCAGACCCGGGGTAGCGGGATTCTCCAAAAACATTCAGTACTTC. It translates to CASRPGVAGFSKNIQYF. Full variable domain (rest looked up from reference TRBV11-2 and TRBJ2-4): EAGVAQSPRYKIIEKRQSVAFWCNPISGHATLYWYQQILGQGPKLLIQFQNNGVVDDSQLPKDRFSAERLKGVDSTLKIQPAKLEDSAVYLCASRPGVAGFSKNIQYFGAGTRLSVL.

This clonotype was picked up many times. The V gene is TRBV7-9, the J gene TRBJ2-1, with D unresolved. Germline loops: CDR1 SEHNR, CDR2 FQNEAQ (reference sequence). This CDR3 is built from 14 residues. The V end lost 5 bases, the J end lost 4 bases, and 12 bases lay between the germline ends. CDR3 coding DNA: TGTGCCAGCAGCCTTAGCAGACCATACAATGAGCAGTTCTTC. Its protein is CASSLSRPYNEQFF.